The 17 T cell receptor beta chains listed next were all sequenced from one sample in a study of blood T cells in healthy people across ages. A J-beta primer mix and a sample-barcoded 5' primer were used in a second PCR of roughly 7 to 12 cycles. TCRdb itself ran the 5' RACE reads through MiXCR, one entry per CDR3 protein. Of about 1.5 million distinct CDR3 sequences listed, 40% to 45% were seen once; the top ten hold roughly 3.7%. Sequencing used blood. The receptors shown here come from a woman under 30 in good health.

The chain uses TRBV4-1 and TRBJ2-3, with TRBD1 identical over 10 bases. The CDR3 length is 15 residues. The V segment lost 7 bases and the J segment 2 bases; nucleotides outside the gene matches: 6. CDR1 is MGHRA and CDR2 is YSYEKL in the germline V gene. The CDR3 region has the DNA TGCGCCAGCACCTGGACAGGGGGGTACACAGATACGCAGTATTTT. Its translation is CASTWTGGYTDTQYF.

This clonotype was counted only a few times. The chain recombines TRBV4-1 with TRBJ2-1; possible D gene TRBD2, 7 bases. This CDR3 comprises 17 residues. Trimming cost V 3 bases and J 0 bases, with 15 bases left between them. CDR1 and CDR2 (germline): MGHRA, YSYEKL. The CDR3 loop reads CASSQGGARSSYNEQFF. The CDR3 nucleotides read TGCGCCAGCAGCCAGGGGGGGGCGCGTAGCTCCTACAATGAGCAGTTCTTC.

The CDR3 sequence: CASSLAGLAQFYEQYF. CDR3 DNA: TGTGCCAGCAGCTTAGCTGGCCTAGCCCAGTTCTACGAGCAGTACTTC. The V gene is TRBV11-2, the J gene TRBJ2-5, with D perhaps TRBD2 (5 bases). Judging by the DNA end, TRBJ2-7 fits better; the J call may be wrong. The CDR3 runs 16 residues. Germline CDR1 and CDR2: SGHAT and FQNNGV.

The chain couples TRBV20-1 to TRBJ2-7; TRBD1 agrees at 7 bases. Gene TRBJ2-5 matches the end of the DNA better, so the J call may be wrong. This CDR3 has 12 amino acids. CDR1 is DFQATT, CDR2 SNEGSKA, per germline (reference sequence). The CDR3 nucleotides are TGCAGTGCGACGACAGGGTCGGAGACCCAGTACTTC. Its protein is CSATTGSETQYF.

The chain recombines TRBV14 with TRBJ1-2; no clear D. Trimming took off 0 bases at V and 1 base at J, with 9 bases between the two ends. Germline V lookup: CDR1 SGHDN, CDR2 FVKESK. The CDR3 runs to 15 residues. The CDR3 sequence is CASSQEVGYNYGYTF. DNA of the CDR3: TGTGCCAGCAGCCAAGAGGTGGGATATAACTATGGCTACACCTTC. Based on the CDR3 plus reference TRBV14 and TRBJ1-2, the full variable domain is EAGVTQFPSHSVIEKGQTVTLRCDPISGHDNLYWYRRVMGKEIKFLLHFVKESKQDESGMPNNRFLAERTGGTYSTLKVQPAELEDSGVYFCASSQEVGYNYGYTFGSGTRLTVV.

This clonotype was detected only a few times. The chain recombines TRBV4-1 with TRBJ1-6; D not resolved. Germline-derived CDR1 and CDR2 are MGHRA and YSYEKL. There are 17 residues in the CDR3. V was cut by 1 base and J by 0 bases, with 10 bases left in between. The CDR3 region is CASSQGRRSSYNSPLHF. The DNA for the CDR3 is TGCGCCAGCAGCCAAGGCCGGAGGAGCTCCTATAATTCACCCCTCCACTTT.

The V call is TRBV6-2 or TRBV6-3, the J call TRBJ2-3; the D gene is possibly TRBD1 (6 bases). Between the trimmed V and J ends, which lost 8 bases and 6 bases, there was a span of 9 bases. CDR3 length: 11 amino acids. In germline, CDR1 is MNHEY, CDR2 SVGEGT. The CDR3 sequence: CASAQGDTQYF. CDR3 DNA sequence: TGTGCCAGCGCACAGGGCGATACGCAGTATTTT.

This clonotype turned up a few times. This chain uses TRBV12-3 or TRBV12-4 with TRBJ2-3, with TRBD2 as a possible D gene (6 bases). V was clipped by 3 bases and J by 6 bases, with 16 bases between them. There are 15 residues in the CDR3. The CDR3 DNA is TGTGCCAGCAGTTTTACGGGAGTAGAGTGGGATACGCAGTATTTT. Translated: CASSFTGVEWDTQYF.

There are a few counts of this clonotype. The chain joins TRBV4-3 to TRBJ2-1; D is perhaps TRBD2 (5 bases). The DNA matches TRBJ2-7 better at its end, which makes the J call doubtful. The germline V gene encodes CDR1 LGHNA and CDR2 YSLEER. This CDR3 has 15 residues. DNA of the CDR3: TGCGCCAGCAGCCAAGAACGGGAAAACTACAATGAGCAGTACTTC. It encodes CASSQERENYNEQYF.

This chain joins TRBV6-2 or TRBV6-3 and TRBJ2-6; D gene ambiguous. Germline V gene data show CDR1 as MNHEY and CDR2 as SVGEGT. V lost 5 bases and J lost 4, with 15 bases in between. This CDR3 is built from 16 residues. DNA of the CDR3: TGTGCCAGCAGTACTGGGTGGCGCTCAGGGGCCAACGTCCTGACTTTC. Amino acid sequence: CASSTGWRSGANVLTF.

The chain is built from TRBV10-3 and TRBJ1-5; 7 bases agree with TRBD1. The CDR3 is made up of 13 amino acids. Looked up from germline, CDR1 is ENHRY and CDR2 is SYGVKD. V trimming: 5 bases; J trimming: 7 bases; junction bases outside the gene matches: 5. The CDR3 DNA reads TGTGCCATCAGTTCCACAGGGGAACAGCCCCAGCATTTT. Protein: CAISSTGEQPQHF.

This clonotype came up a few times. The chain uses TRBV19 and TRBJ1-5; D gene ambiguous. CDR3 length: 12 amino acids. The V end was cut by 5 bases, the J end by 7 bases, with 9 bases between. CDR1 LNHDA and CDR2 SQIVND come from the germline V gene (reference sequence). This CDR3 is CASSRVSQPQHF. The CDR3 DNA reads as TGTGCCAGTAGTCGGGTCTCGCAGCCCCAGCATTTT.

The chain is built from TRBV4-3 and TRBJ2-1; possible D gene TRBD2, 6 bases. The CDR3 runs to 15 residues. Germline CDR1 is LGHNA and CDR2 is YSLEER. The V end lost 0 bases, the J end lost 7 bases, and 13 bases lay between the germline ends. The CDR3 nucleotides read TGCGCCAGCAGCCAAGAACTAGCAGTGGGTAATGAGCAGTTCTTC. Encoded protein: CASSQELAVGNEQFF.

This clonotype has more than one count but fewer than ten. At one end the junction does not follow the germline gene, possibly because of a read error. This sequence joins TRBV12-3 or TRBV12-4 and TRBJ1-2, with a weak D call TRBD1 (6 bases). The CDR3 is 13 amino acids. The CDR3 protein is CANSLREGVGYTF. CDR3 nucleotide sequence: TGTGCCAACAGTTTGAGAGAGGGGGTTGGCTACACCTTC.

The rearrangement uses TRBV7-2 and TRBJ1-1; D not resolved. Trimming shortened V by 2 bases and J by 3 bases, and 7 bases separated the two germline ends. Looked up from germline, CDR1 is SGHTA and CDR2 is FQGNSA. The CDR3 is made up of 13 amino acids. This CDR3 is CASSLPPDTEAFF. The CDR3 DNA sequence: TGTGCCAGCAGCTTACCGCCAGACACTGAAGCTTTCTTT.

The V call is TRBV12-3 or TRBV12-4, the J call TRBJ2-4; D uncertain. The V end was cut by 6 bases, the J end by 6 bases, with 9 bases between. This CDR3 region has 12 residues. DNA for the CDR3: TGTGCCAGCAGACCCGACGGAAACATTCAGTACTTC. Amino acid sequence: CASRPDGNIQYF.

A few counts support this clonotype. The V call is TRBV20-1, the J call TRBJ1-2; 8 bases agree with TRBD1. This CDR3 contains 12 residues. Germline CDR1 reads DFQATT; CDR2 reads SNEGSKA (reference sequence). V was pared by 3 bases and J by 6 bases, with 3 bases of the junction left unmatched. The CDR3 sequence: CSARTGADGYTF. CDR3 DNA sequence: TGCAGTGCTAGGACAGGGGCGGATGGCTACACCTTC.